The subject of this entry is one TCR beta chain. No antigen is known for it. It has no much larger one-base neighbor in the sample; base qualities were not kept. The CDR3 runs 14 amino acids, cysteine and phenylalanine included. The retained sequence is limited to the CDR3, 42 bases, with the frame set at the first base. The germline V gene specifies SGHTA as CDR1 and FQGNSA as CDR2. The germline V end is reduced by 5 bases and the J end by 7 bases; junction bases left unmatched: 11. This sample was included in a study of cytomegalovirus exposure and HLA in healthy donors (dated by TCRdb to between 2016 and 2019). At the level of the whole study: According to an earlier analysis of 587 of the donors, roughly 180 million T cells yielded over 100 million unique TCR beta sequences and less than 300 Gb of sequence data. About 300 gigabases of sequencing data and 75 million to 85 million unique TCR sequences made up an early release that covered under 750 HLA-typed donors. Among the roughly 400 genotyped donors, 81% belonged to the genetic ancestry cluster associated with self-reported Caucasian donors. The study aimed to test whether signatures of past pathogen exposure could be identified by cataloging public T cell receptors. The T cell repertoires of under 700 subjects were profiled by immunosequencing and related to cytomegalovirus serostatus. A separate validation cohort of about 110 different subjects was used in addition to the roughly 620-subject first cohort. To predict cytomegalovirus infection status, the study combined high-throughput TCR immunosequencing, statistical association of individual TCRs with disease status, and machine learning. In a later analysis, previously published TCR beta repertoires from 666 donors were re-analyzed and high-resolution HLA genotyping was added so that TCR occurrence patterns could be studied. The later analysis used no new phenotypic data to find candidate immune exposures, relying instead on TCR beta sequences and their occurrence across donors. To decide whether each TCR beta V gene segment behaved as functional or pseudogenic, an earlier analysis of over 500 of the donors relied on high-throughput TCR beta sequencing. Donor age, sex, ethnicity and CMV serostatus were collected together with the repertoire data. Genome-wide SNP genotypes for about 55% of the roughly 670 donors were used in a later genetic analysis, which treated that subset as a discovery cohort. All discovery cohort repertoires had been generated using a single sequencing platform. Both class I and class II loci were covered by HLA typing, at four-digit resolution. Typing coverage differed by locus: A, B, C, DRB1 and DQB1 were typed in about 629-640 donors, DQA1 in about 510, DPA1 in around 610, and DPB1 in just under 490. Because of strong linkage in the cohort, five DR-DQ haplotypes were treated as single units for association and clustering. Across around 400 genotyped donors of the cohort, an average of approximately 200,000 unique TCR beta nucleotide sequences per donor were sequenced, and roughly 17% of those sequences were non-productive. The study at large found these results: When HLA alleles, especially DR and DQ, strongly co-occurred, attributing TCR associations to individual alleles was difficult. In a later analysis, HLA-associated TCR beta chains were found to be more clonally expanded and to have lower generation probabilities than equally common non-associated chains. At a false discovery rate of 0.05, a later analysis linked some 17,000 TCR beta sequences to specific HLA alleles. Around 16 rarely observed V segments, including chromosome 9 orphons, were excluded from the earlier analysis of about 500 of the donors because counts were too low. Broadly in line with IMGT annotations, most TCR beta V segments showed up in productive rearrangements about 87% or about 30% of the time in an earlier analysis of approximately 640 of the donors. In a later analysis, several top co-occurrence clusters were reported to appear linked to parvovirus B19, influenza, CMV and Epstein-Barr virus. The cohort was sequenced for TCR beta chains only, and without alpha or paired-chain data the features that could be detected were limited. The authors suggested that the approach could potentially be extended to other disease states and immunological phenotypes. Roughly uniform sequencing depth across donors was assumed in presence/absence analyses, although this assumption may not hold. Correlated functional status among segregating V segments might be attributable to linkage disequilibrium, but an unknown experimental factor could not be ruled out. Across donors, most TCR sequences were observed very rarely, whereas some public TCRs were present in many individuals. The classifier was reported to diagnose cytomegalovirus status with high specificity and sensitivity in both the original cohort and the validation cohort. According to a later analysis, most CMV-associated TCR beta chains appeared to be HLA-restricted, and the HLA associations seemed to be driven largely by CMV exposure. Because some donors lacked HLA typing at each locus, the association tests relied only on the typed subset. A total of fewer than 200 TCR beta chains were listed by the study as associated with cytomegalovirus. A cluster of highly shared sequence variants was judged likely to be a technical artifact of the sequencing pipeline. Some IMGT-functional V segments, including TRBV6-2 and TRBV6-3, could not be distinguished by the 87-base-pair reads and were therefore excluded. In a later genetic analysis, a missense DCLRE1C variant was associated with V-gene and J-gene trimming of TCR beta chains, and the association was replicated in an independent cohort. In a later analysis, TCR association rates were found to vary across HLA loci, with the most associated TCRs seen for DRB1 alleles and the fewest for HLA-C alleles. In vitro tests confirmed that a few of the cytomegalovirus-associated TCR beta chains recognize cytomegalovirus antigens. A further reported finding was that TCR beta sequences accurately predicted the HLA-A and HLA-B alleles for most subjects in the first cohort. The only immune exposure information available for the cohort was CMV serostatus. In a later genetic analysis, fewer N-insertions in productive TCRs were reported among donors in an Asian-associated ancestry cluster than the roughly 670-donor mean.

The cohort comprised fewer than 750 healthy bone marrow donors. Cohort members were all nominally healthy when sampled, although unrecorded immune exposures were likely present. The donor tested CMV seronegative and was one of the 352 seronegative cohort members. Each donor provided a peripheral blood sample, and peripheral blood mononuclear cells were used for TCR beta sequencing. The Qiagen DNeasy Blood Extraction Kit was used to extract genomic DNA from the blood cell samples. Libraries came from the immunoSEQ multiplex PCR assay. A mixture of 60 forward primers for TCR Vbeta segments and 13 reverse primers for TCR Jbeta segments was used in the multiplex PCR. The CDR3 region of rearranged TCR beta genes was amplified from genomic DNA with a multiplex PCR assay. The Illumina HiSeq System was used to sequence the amplified TCR beta libraries as 87-base-pair reads. On the authors' methods: Across the 670 or so repertoires, a later analysis counted roughly 77 million unique TCR beta chains, roughly 11 million of which were shared by at least two donors. To remove PCR and sequencing errors, raw reads were error-corrected and collapsed into unique sequences using a nearest-neighbor algorithm that merged closely related sequences. To assign V, D and J gene segments, CDR3 sequences were aligned to IMGT reference sequences. For a sequence to be retained, at least a six-nucleotide match to both a V gene segment and a J gene segment was required. Rearrangements were classified as productive when the CDR3 lacked stop codons and remained in frame with V and J, and all other rearrangements were classified as non-productive. Following IMGT convention, CDR3 was defined as the stretch from the second conserved V-encoded cysteine to the conserved J-encoded phenylalanine. The earlier analysis of 500 to 750 of the donors excluded any sequence lacking an unambiguous match to a single V gene segment. An earlier analysis of several hundred of the donors classified V segments as functional when productive rearrangements were above 56.7% and as segregating when the standard deviation between donors was above 5%. A statistical classification framework was developed to diagnose cytomegalovirus status using the catalog of TCR beta chain sequences. A later analysis assigned V and J genes by comparing TCR nucleotide sequences with IMGT/GENE-DB human TR gene sequences. Using the TCRdist pipeline, a later analysis assigned CDR3 sequences along with most-parsimonious VDJ recombination scenarios. In a later analysis, each TCR beta chain was defined by its CDR3 amino acid sequence together with its V-gene family, and reads lacking a unique V-gene family were excluded. In a later analysis, 550 to 650 highly shared, low-generation-probability nucleotide sequences were removed to address suspected cross-contamination and a sequencing artifact. In a later analysis, a clonal expansion index was calculated for each public chain from normalized within-repertoire ranks of inferred template counts. In a later analysis, generation probabilities were computed with a VDJ recombination model fitted to out-of-frame rearrangements, and the resulting probabilities were checked against IGoR. In a later analysis, TCR-TCR, TCR-HLA and TCR-CMV co-occurrence was scored with hypergeometric tests, and a repertoire-size bias correction was applied to TCR pairs. A later analysis estimated false discovery rates by permuting HLA or CMV assignments 20 times. A later analysis grouped co-occurring TCRs with DBSCAN, adding TCRdist sequence similarity when clustering within HLA-allele-positive subsets. Co-occurrence clustering excluded repertoires with fewer than 30,000 or more than 120,000 public chains, plus five with anomalous nucleotide sharing. TCRdb mirrors the immuneACCESS table, restricted to in-frame sequences. Some clones are absent from its copies; in checked studies, under half trace to an unresolved V gene, and the reason for the others is unknown. V, J and clone size are those of that table, while D and trimming were read from the DNA. The sample table shows over 150,000 clones, and 84% are seen once. Together, the top ten hold 4.8% of the sample.

The V and J segments used are TRBV7-2 and TRBJ2-7; TRBD2 agrees with 7 junctional bases. The receptor's source is a man in his late teens or twenties in good health and CMV-seronegative. Sequencing was performed on PBMCs. In nucleotide form, the sequence is TGTGCCAGCAGCGATACCAGCGGGGTGGGGGAGCAGTACTTC. This yields the protein CASSDTSGVGEQYF.